A selection of T cell receptor beta chains follows, all from one sample in a study of blood T cell repertoires in COVID-19. Measured with immunoSEQ multiplex PCR; TCRdb has only the in-frame clones, and not every one. The sample holds around 68,000 clones, approximately 80% seen once. The material sequenced was peripheral blood. The origin of the receptors is a woman in her forties or fifties with acute or convalescent COVID-19. Each CDR3 is given with its conserved first and last residue. D genes are given only for firm matches. A clone size is listed for some rows: how often the clone was seen (once, few, many), or a class if it is expanded.

CDR3 protein,CDR3 DNA,J gene,V gene,clone size,D gene
CASSWGVETEAFF,TGTGCCAGCAGCTGGGGGGTGGAGACTGAAGCTTTCTTT,TRBJ1-1,TRBV5-4,-,-
CASSYSTGLNTEAFF,TGTGCCAGCAGTTACTCGACAGGCTTGAACACTGAAGCTTTCTTT,TRBJ1-1,TRBV6-5,-,-
CASSLSVAGVGEQYF,TGTGCCAGCAGCTTGTCGGTGGCGGGGGTAGGCGAGCAGTACTTC,TRBJ2-7,TRBV7-8,few,TRBD2
CASSFSGTEAYEQYF,TGTGCCAGCAGCTTTTCCGGGACAGAAGCCTACGAGCAGTACTTC,TRBJ2-7,TRBV7-2,-,TRBD1
CASSLRSSGSRDTQYF,TGTGCCAGCAGCTTAAGGTCTAGCGGGAGTAGAGATACGCAGTATTTT,TRBJ2-3,TRBV7-9,-,TRBD2
CASSLGEGNTIYF,TGTGCCAGCAGCTTAGGAGAAGGAAACACCATATATTTT,TRBJ1-3,TRBV7-9,-,-
CASSQSRWRELPNTEAFF,TGCGCCAGCAGTCAATCCCGGTGGAGAGAACTCCCGAACACTGAAGCTTTCTTT,TRBJ1-1,TRBV23-1,few,-
CASSFGSSGYNEQFF,TGTGCCAGCAGCTTTGGGTCTAGCGGGTACAATGAGCAGTTCTTC,TRBJ2-1,TRBV5-4,-,TRBD2
CASRDSLSGAEKLFF,TGTGCCAGTAGGGATAGCTTAAGTGGAGCTGAAAAACTGTTTTTT,TRBJ1-4,TRBV19,-,-
CASQQGLSNQPQHF,TGTGCCAGCCAACAGGGGTTGAGCAATCAGCCCCAGCATTTT,TRBJ1-5,TRBV2,-,TRBD1
CASSAVRDEQYF,TGTGCCAGCAGCGCGGTCCGGGACGAGCAGTACTTC,TRBJ2-7,TRBV7-9,-,-
CASSPKSGKDTEAFF,TGCGCCAGCAGCCCAAAGTCAGGGAAGGACACTGAAGCTTTCTTT,TRBJ1-1,TRBV5-1,once,-
CASSFSSGVGEQFF,TGTGCCAGCAGCTTCTCTAGCGGGGTAGGTGAGCAGTTCTTC,TRBJ2-1,TRBV9,-,TRBD2
CASSFRLGAYNEQFF,TGTGCCAGCAGCTTTCGACTAGGGGCCTACAATGAGCAGTTCTTC,TRBJ2-1,TRBV7-6,-,-
CASSFVFSEYNEQFF,TGTGCCAGCAGCTTTGTATTCTCGGAGTACAATGAGCAGTTCTTC,TRBJ2-1,TRBV7-3,-,-
CASSPPAGYEAFF,TGTGCCAGCAGCCCCCCGGCGGGTTATGAAGCTTTCTTT,TRBJ1-1,TRBV7-9,-,-
CAISGGYQETQYF,TGTGCCATCAGTGGAGGATACCAAGAGACCCAGTACTTC,TRBJ2-5,TRBV10-3,-,-
CASSADSPPYEQYF,TGCGCCAGCAGCGCGGACAGTCCCCCCTACGAGCAGTACTTC,TRBJ2-7,TRBV5-1,-,-
CASSFGDQPQHF,TGTGCCAGCAGTTTCGGAGACCAGCCCCAGCATTTT,TRBJ1-5,TRBV6-2/TRBV6-3,once,-
CASSYLGTEEEKLFF,TGTGCCAGCAGTTACCTCGGGACAGAGGAAGAAAAACTGTTTTTT,TRBJ1-4,TRBV6-5,-,TRBD1
CASSYPEGTGELFF,TGTGCCAGCAGTTACCCGGAGGGAACCGGGGAGCTGTTTTTT,TRBJ2-2,TRBV6-5,-,-
CASSLFQNYNEQFF,TGTGCCAGCAGTTTATTTCAGAATTACAATGAGCAGTTCTTC,TRBJ2-1,TRBV27,-,-
CASSETGLAGNEQFF,TGTGCCAGCAGTGAAACGGGCCTAGCGGGGAATGAGCAGTTCTTC,TRBJ2-1,TRBV2,-,TRBD2
CASSLATGGADTQYF,TGTGCCAGCAGCTTAGCGACGGGGGGCGCAGATACGCAGTATTTT,TRBJ2-3,TRBV7-2,few,-
CASSFRYQETQYF,TGTGCCAGCAGCTTCAGATACCAAGAGACCCAGTACTTC,TRBJ2-5,TRBV5-4,once,-
CATTPAPGLAGGFDNEQFF,TGTGCCACCACTCCCGCCCCGGGACTAGCGGGAGGGTTTGATAATGAGCAGTTCTTC,TRBJ2-1,TRBV24-1,-,TRBD2
CASSKDTGFYGYTF,TGCGCCAGCAGCAAAGACACAGGGTTTTATGGCTACACCTTC,TRBJ1-2,TRBV5-1,-,-
CASSSPGRAKNIQYF,TGTGCCAGCAGCTCGCCTGGGAGGGCCAAGAACATTCAGTACTTC,TRBJ2-4,TRBV11-3,-,TRBD2
CASSLAGNTEAFF,TGTGCCAGCAGTTTAGCCGGGAACACTGAAGCTTTCTTT,TRBJ1-1,TRBV12-3/TRBV12-4,-,-
CASSSTGAQETQYF,TGTGCCAGCAGCTCAACAGGGGCGCAAGAGACCCAGTACTTC,TRBJ2-5,TRBV7-2,-,TRBD1
CSASTAGGGQETQYF,TGCAGTGCTAGTACAGCGGGAGGGGGCCAAGAGACCCAGTACTTC,TRBJ2-5,TRBV20-1,-,TRBD2
CASSETTGGVGYGYTF,TGTGCCAGCAGTGAAACAACAGGGGGCGTTGGCTATGGCTACACCTTC,TRBJ1-2,TRBV2,-,TRBD1
CASSQGLVSDTQYF,TGCGCCAGCAGCCAAGGACTAGTTTCAGATACGCAGTATTTT,TRBJ2-3,TRBV4-3,-,-
CASSEGTALRYGYTF,TGCGCCAGCAGCGAAGGGACAGCCCTTCGCTATGGCTACACCTTC,TRBJ1-2,TRBV4-1,-,TRBD1
CASSNWAGDRASPTWTQYF,TGTGCCAGCAGCAACTGGGCCGGGGACAGGGCATCACCAACGTGGACCCAGTACTTC,TRBJ2-5,TRBV7-6,-,TRBD1
CASSSAGQGYNEQFF,TGTGCCAGCAGCTCTGCGGGACAGGGATACAATGAGCAGTTCTTC,TRBJ2-1,TRBV7-6,-,TRBD1
CASSLYGQGARKNTEAFF,TGTGCCAGCAGTTTATATGGACAGGGGGCTCGGAAGAACACTGAAGCTTTCTTT,TRBJ1-1,TRBV27,-,TRBD1
CASSPDGGGGHEQFF,TGCGCCAGCAGCCCGGACGGCGGGGGGGGTCATGAGCAGTTCTTC,TRBJ2-1,TRBV5-1,-,TRBD2